These 21 T cell receptor beta chains originate from one sample sequenced in a study of blood T cell repertoires in COVID-19. Assay used: immunoSEQ multiplex PCR; TCRdb lists only in-frame clones, some missing. This sample has some 350,000 clones; over 75% occur once, and the top ten carry about 5%. Sequenced material: PBMCs or T cells enriched from blood (not recorded which). The receptors shown here come from a woman in her 30s who had recovered from COVID-19.

The rearrangement joins TRBV2 to TRBJ2-3; unclear D gene. Between the trimmed V and J ends, which lost 2 bases and 5 bases, there was a span of 11 bases. The CDR3 sequence is 14 residues long. The germline gives CDR1 SNHLY, CDR2 FYNNEI. The DNA of the CDR3 is TGTGCCAGCAGTGAAAGAAGCCCCGGAGATACGCAGTATTTT. The encoded protein is CASSERSPGDTQYF.

This clone was observed a few times. Other nucleotide sequences in the sample specify the same CDR3. The chain combines TRBV7-2 with TRBJ2-3, with TRBD2 as a possible D gene (6 bases). This CDR3 contains 15 residues. V was shortened by 2 bases and J by 3 bases, with 12 bases between the two germline ends. CDR1 is SGHTA and CDR2 is FQGNSA in the germline V gene. DNA of the CDR3: TGTGCCAGCAGCTTAACAACTAGCCTAACAGATACGCAGTATTTT. Encoded protein: CASSLTTSLTDTQYF.

The chain joins TRBV5-6 to TRBJ2-3; 15 bases match TRBD2. The CDR3 has 16 amino acids. V dropped 4 bases and J dropped 4; count of bases not matched to a gene: 4. The V gene's germline CDR1 is SGHDT and CDR2 YYEEEE. The CDR3 is CASSIGLAGGPDTQYF. DNA of the CDR3: TGTGCCAGCAGCATAGGACTAGCGGGGGGGCCAGATACGCAGTATTTT.

The chain combines TRBV6-2 or TRBV6-3 with TRBJ1-1; D unresolved. Germline V gives CDR1 MNHEY, CDR2 SVGEGT. The CDR3 consists of 16 residues. V was clipped by 3 bases and J by 1 base, with 15 bases between them. The CDR3 loop is CASSYDSLIRNTEAFF. Written as DNA, the CDR3 is TGTGCCAGCAGTTATGACTCACTCATTAGGAACACTGAAGCTTTCTTT.

This clone turned up a few times. The chain is built from TRBV27 and TRBJ1-6; D not certain. There are 17 residues in the CDR3. Germline values: CDR1 MNHEY, CDR2 SMNVEV (reference sequence). Trimming removed 5 bases from V and 7 bases from J, with 21 bases in between. CDR3 sequence (DNA): TGTGCCAGCAGTATTACCGGGTTGGCGGGATGGAATTCACCCCTCCACTTT. It specifies CASSITGLAGWNSPLHF.

This chain connects TRBV11-2 to TRBJ2-7; 8 bases align to TRBD1. V gave up 0 bases and J gave up 3 bases; unmatched junction bases: 4. Per the germline V gene, CDR1 is SGHAT and CDR2 is FQNNGV. The CDR3 loop spans 15 amino acids. For the CDR3, the DNA is TGTGCCAGCAGCTTAGACAGGGGGCTTTTCTACGAGCAGTACTTC. Translation: CASSLDRGLFYEQYF.

The V call is TRBV16, the J call TRBJ2-1, with 10 bases lining up with TRBD1. The trim removed 4 bases at V and 8 bases at J, leaving 5 bases unmatched. Germline V gene data show CDR1 as KGHSY and CDR2 as FQNENV. The CDR3 length is 14 residues. CDR3 DNA sequence: TGTGCCAGCAGCCCTCGGACAGGGGGATATGAGCAGTTCTTC. Translation: CASSPRTGGYEQFF.

The CDR3 region has the DNA TGTGCCAGCAACAGGGGTTTGGGGGACACTGAAGCTTTCTTT. Translated, it gives CASNRGLGDTEAFF. The chain has TRBV5-4 and TRBJ1-1; 7 nucleotides match TRBD1. The germline gives CDR1 SGHNT, CDR2 YYREEE (reference sequence). The CDR3 loop spans 14 amino acids. With V trimmed by 6 bases and J by 3 bases, 8 bases remained unmatched.

The chain recombines TRBV3-1 (or the pseudogene TRBV3-2) with TRBJ1-2; 9 nucleotides align to TRBD1. The CDR3 spans 17 residues. Per the germline V gene, CDR1 is LGHDT and CDR2 is YNNKEL (reference sequence). Germline trimming cut 7 bases from V and 5 bases from J; bases unmatched to any gene: 17. The CDR3, as DNA: TGTGCCAGCACCCGCCGATTTTCCGGGACAGGGCAATATGGCTACACCTTC. Translation gives CASTRRFSGTGQYGYTF.

This clone occurred once. The chain joins TRBV19 to TRBJ2-2; TRBD2 matches at 10 bases. The CDR3 sequence is 14 residues long. Per germline, CDR1 LNHDA and CDR2 SQIVND (reference sequence). J lost 7 bases, V lost 1 base, and 0 bases had no gene match. For the CDR3, the DNA is TGTGCCAGTAGTATAGCTAGCGGGAGCGGGGAGCTGTTTTTT. Amino acid sequence: CASSIASGSGELFF.

The CDR3 DNA reads as TGTGCCAGCAGTTCCCGACAGGCCCTAGCCAAAAACATTCAGTACTTC. It yields the protein CASSSRQALAKNIQYF. The chain recombines TRBV28 with TRBJ2-4, with D possibly being TRBD1 (6 bases). CDR1 MDHEN and CDR2 SYDVKM come from the germline V gene. Trimming stripped 4 bases from V and 0 bases from J, with 13 bases between. The CDR3 is 16 amino acids.

The chain recombines TRBV5-1 with TRBJ1-1; D is unresolved. V gave up 2 bases and J gave up 8 bases, with 19 bases separating them. Per the germline V gene, CDR1 is SGHRS and CDR2 is YFSETQ. The CDR3 is 15 amino acids. The CDR3 DNA follows: TGCGCCAGCAGCTTCGAACGTGCCCCTAGAGACGAAGCTTTCTTT. It codes for CASSFERAPRDEAFF.

This rearrangement joins TRBV4-1 to TRBJ1-2, with D unresolved. This CDR3 contains 15 residues. CDR1 and CDR2 from the germline V gene are MGHRA and YSYEKL. Deletions cut 1 base from V and 7 bases from J, with 16 bases between. CDR3 sequence reads: CASSQGLLAPGGYTF. In nucleotides, the CDR3 is TGCGCCAGCAGCCAAGGGCTACTCGCACCGGGTGGCTACACCTTC.

V is TRBV15 and J is TRBJ2-7, with TRBD1 matching 9 bases. Trimming at V came to 9 bases and at J to 3 bases, leaving 6 bases not matched to a gene. In germline, CDR1 is LNHNV, CDR2 YYDKDF (reference sequence). CDR3 length: 13 residues. The CDR3 here is CATTRGQGYEQYF. The CDR3, as DNA: TGTGCCACTACACGGGGACAGGGCTACGAGCAGTACTTC.

The V gene is TRBV6-5, the J gene TRBJ2-5; TRBD2 might be the D (5 bases). Trimming stripped 8 bases from V and 3 bases from J, with 7 bases between. Germline-derived CDR1 and CDR2 are MNHEY and SVGAGI. This CDR3 has 11 residues. The CDR3 coding sequence is TGTGCCAGCGGGAGCGAAGAGACCCAGTACTTC. It is translated as CASGSEETQYF.

This clone has a handful of counts. CDR3 protein: CASSIDVRGRAFF. CDR3 DNA: TGTGCCAGTAGTATAGATGTGCGGGGGCGAGCTTTCTTT. The chain has TRBV19 and TRBJ1-1, with D perhaps TRBD1 (6 bases). The V gene's germline CDR1 is LNHDA and CDR2 SQIVND (reference sequence). CDR3 length: 13 residues. V was trimmed by 0 bases and J by 10 bases, leaving 12 bases between them.

The V gene is TRBV7-8, the J gene TRBJ1-1, with D possibly matching TRBD1 (5 bases). This CDR3 is built from 16 residues. CDR1 and CDR2 from the germline V gene are SGHVS and FQNEAQ. Deletions cut 1 base from V and 1 base from J, with 13 bases between. CDR3 region: CASSLVPRQRNTEAFF. The CDR3 DNA follows: TGTGCCAGCAGCTTAGTTCCGAGACAGAGGAACACTGAAGCTTTCTTT.

The V call is TRBV5-1, the J call TRBJ1-1; TRBD1 might be the D (6 bases). Per germline, CDR1 SGHRS and CDR2 YFSETQ. The CDR3 sequence is 14 residues long. V lost 3 bases, J lost 1 base, and 10 bases lay in between. The CDR3 reads CASSSRTANTEAFF. The CDR3 coding sequence is TGCGCCAGCAGCTCACGGACAGCGAACACTGAAGCTTTCTTT.

This chain links TRBV15 with TRBJ1-1; D unclear. CDR1 LNHNV and CDR2 YYDKDF come from the germline V gene (reference sequence). This CDR3 has 18 amino acids. Between the trimmed V and J ends, which lost 0 bases and 5 bases, there was a span of 22 bases. The DNA of the CDR3 is TGTGCCACCAGCAGAGACACCCTATTAAGAGCCTCAACTACTGAAGCTTTCTTT. Amino acid sequence: CATSRDTLLRASTTEAFF.

This rearrangement joins TRBV7-8 to TRBJ2-5; TRBD2 might be the D (6 bases). The CDR3 runs to 14 residues. CDR1 and CDR2 (germline): SGHVS, FQNEAQ. V dropped 5 bases and J dropped 5 bases, with 15 bases sitting between them. CDR3 in amino acids: CASSHAAGTETQYF. DNA of the CDR3: TGTGCCAGCAGCCACGCCGCGGGGACGGAGACCCAGTACTTC.

The V call is TRBV5-1, the J call TRBJ2-1, with a possible D match to TRBD2 (5 bases). V lost 3 bases and J lost 7, with 20 bases in between. The CDR3 has 16 residues. CDR1 SGHRS and CDR2 YFSETQ come from the germline V gene. This CDR3 reads CASSWTLDSGPNEQFF. The CDR3 DNA reads as TGCGCCAGCAGCTGGACTTTAGACTCGGGCCCGAATGAGCAGTTCTTC.